The T cell receptor (beta chain) under discussion was sequenced for a study of regulatory T cells in long-lasting Graves disease. Study-level information: By definition, persistent Graves' disease involved antithyroid drugs for over 5 years alongside positive TSH receptor antibodies. General study points: Lower TCR diversity was seen in persistent Graves' patients than in newly diagnosed ones. TRBV28 was favored in persistent disease, as were TRBJ1-2 and TRBJ2-5.

The sample holds many counts of this clonotype. The antigen is unknown. Noted time point: persistent/refractory GD, antithyroid drugs over 5 years with positive TRAb. The TCR library used RNA extracted from PBMCs. The authors drew patients from an endocrinology department in Xi'an, China. Libraries of TCR beta came from iRepertoire HTBI primers plus Arm-PCR of CDR3 regions. TCRdb re-called the multiplex PCR reads through MiXCR, storing one row per CDR3 protein. In the table there are 350,000 to 450,000 distinct CDR3 sequences, roughly 25% of which are singletons. This CDR3 region has 14 residues. CDR1 SGHVS and CDR2 FQNEAQ come from the germline V gene. Trimming shortened V by 1 base and J by 9 bases, and 15 bases separated the two germline ends.

Here the sequenced sample was peripheral blood mononuclear cells (PBMCs), taken when the disease was refractory, from a patient treated with antithyroid drugs. The chain is built from TRBV7-8 and TRBJ2-5, with D perhaps matching TRBD1 or TRBD2 (5 bases each). The origin of this receptor is a woman between 35 and 50 years old with Graves disease. CDR3 region: CASSLEGRMGAQYF. The CDR3 bases are TGTGCCAGCAGCTTAGAAGGGCGGATGGGGGCCCAGTACTTC.